Below, one TCR beta chain is given with its context. In the authors' methods: The authors estimated nucleated cell counts from reference gene primer amplification. Sequenced by immunoSEQ multiplex PCR; TCRdb stores in-frame clones only, minus some. From that table come the V and J calls and clone size; the DNA was used to work out D and trimming. The sample lists 360,000 or so clones; roughly 90% were seen once. This CDR3 comprises 15 residues. Germline V gene lookup returns CDR1 LGHNA and CDR2 YSLEER. V gave up 4 bases and J gave up 4 bases; unmatched junction bases: 8. This record comes from a study of blood T cell repertoires in COVID-19. Study information: Researchers got acute and convalescent COVID-19 samples from the United States, Italy and Spain. The analysed material was cDNA or gDNA that came from T cells, B-cell-depleted T cells, or PBMCs.

Sequenced material: peripheral blood. The receptor was isolated from a man aged 18 to 29 with active or convalescent COVID-19. This sequence joins TRBV4-3 and TRBJ2-7; the match to TRBD2 covers 9 bases. The CDR3 coding sequence is TGCGCCAGCAGCCGAGAAGCGGGAGGCAGGTACGAGCAGTACTTC. It codes for CASSREAGGRYEQYF.